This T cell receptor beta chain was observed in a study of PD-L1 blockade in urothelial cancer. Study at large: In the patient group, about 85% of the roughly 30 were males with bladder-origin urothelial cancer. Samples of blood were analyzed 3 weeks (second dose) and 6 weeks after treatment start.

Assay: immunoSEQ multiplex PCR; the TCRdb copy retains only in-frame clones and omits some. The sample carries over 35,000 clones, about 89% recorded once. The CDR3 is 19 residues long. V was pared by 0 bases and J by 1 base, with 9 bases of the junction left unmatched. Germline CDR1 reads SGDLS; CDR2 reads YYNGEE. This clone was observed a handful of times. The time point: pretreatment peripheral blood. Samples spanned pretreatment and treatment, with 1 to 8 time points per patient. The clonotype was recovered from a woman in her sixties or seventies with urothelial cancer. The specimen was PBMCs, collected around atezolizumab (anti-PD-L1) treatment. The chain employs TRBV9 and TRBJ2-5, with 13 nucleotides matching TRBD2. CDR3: CASSVGAGLAGSFQETQYF. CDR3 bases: TGTGCCAGCAGCGTAGGAGCGGGACTAGCGGGATCCTTCCAAGAGACCCAGTACTTC.